This TCR beta chain originates from a study of cytomegalovirus exposure and HLA in healthy donors. Study findings and constraints: Indistinguishable V segments, including TRBV6-2 and TRBV6-3, were excluded. The listing of approximately 160 TCR beta chains classed them as cytomegalovirus-associated. A later analysis reportedly identified an Asian-associated ancestry cluster as carrying fewer N-insertions than the roughly 670-donor mean.

Comments on this clone: What it binds is unknown.

The germline V gene has CDR1 SGDLS and CDR2 YYNGEE. The CDR3 has 13 residues. With 4 bases removed from V and 7 bases from J, the gap between germline ends came to 12 bases. The primer mix had 60 Vbeta and 13 Jbeta primers. Some clones are missing from TCRdb's copy, which holds only in-frame ones; the method was immunoSEQ multiplex PCR. This table has about 200,000 clones, about 89% appearing once. Healthy bone marrow donors made up the cohort. The sequenced material came from PBMCs. The TCR sequence derives from a young man in good health and CMV-seronegative. The chain joins TRBV9 to TRBJ2-1, with D perhaps TRBD2 (5 bases). The CDR3 region has the DNA TGTGCCAGCAGCCGAAACATAGCGAATGAGCAGTTCTTC. This sequence encodes CASSRNIANEQFF.